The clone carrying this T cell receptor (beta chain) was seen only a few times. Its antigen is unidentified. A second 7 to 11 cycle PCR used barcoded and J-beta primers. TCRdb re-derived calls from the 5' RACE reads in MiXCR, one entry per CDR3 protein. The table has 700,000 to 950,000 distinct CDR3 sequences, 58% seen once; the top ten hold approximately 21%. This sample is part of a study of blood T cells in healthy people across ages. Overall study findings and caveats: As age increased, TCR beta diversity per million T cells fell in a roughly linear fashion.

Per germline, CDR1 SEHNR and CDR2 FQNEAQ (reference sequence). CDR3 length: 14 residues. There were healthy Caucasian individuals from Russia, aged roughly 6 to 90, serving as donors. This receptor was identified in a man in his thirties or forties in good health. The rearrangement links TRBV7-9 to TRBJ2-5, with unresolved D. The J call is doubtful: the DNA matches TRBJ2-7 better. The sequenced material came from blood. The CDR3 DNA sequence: TGTGCCAGCAGCTTATTTGACGGAGATTACGAGCAGTACTTC. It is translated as CASSLFDGDYEQYF.